These 32 T cell receptor beta chains came from one sample sequenced in a study of cytomegalovirus exposure and HLA in healthy donors. The primer mix had 60 Vbeta and 13 Jbeta primers. Generated by immunoSEQ multiplex PCR, the TCRdb table keeps only in-frame clones and is missing some. The table shows about 110,000 clones, with approximately 80% occurring only once. Source material: PBMCs. These receptors were taken from a woman aged 60 to 75 in good health and CMV-seropositive.

The chain recombines TRBV5-5 with TRBJ1-5; D may be TRBD1 (6 bases). The V end was cut by 4 bases, the J end by 3 bases, with 14 bases between. Germline assignment: CDR1 SGHKS and CDR2 YYEKEE (reference sequence). The CDR3 spans 15 residues. The CDR3 nucleotides read TGTGCCAGCAGCAGGACAGTCAGCCTCAATCAGCCCCAGCATTTT. It codes for CASSRTVSLNQPQHF.

The chain recombines TRBV6-1 with TRBJ1-5, with a tentative D call TRBD1 (5 bases). This CDR3 is built from 13 residues. The V and J ends lost 6 bases and 5 bases respectively, with 11 bases between them. From germline, CDR1 is MNHNS and CDR2 SASEGT. The CDR3 DNA is TGTGCCAGCAGAGGACAAAATTATCAGCCCCAGCATTTT. Translating gives CASRGQNYQPQHF.

The genes are TRBV19 and TRBJ1-3; 8 nucleotides match TRBD1. CDR3 length: 19 amino acids. V gave up 6 bases and J gave up 0 bases; unmatched junction bases: 16. Germline CDR1 LNHDA, CDR2 SQIVND (reference sequence). The CDR3 sequence: CASSQRGQVSPLSGNTIYF. The CDR3 DNA reads TGTGCCAGTAGCCAGAGGGGACAGGTGAGTCCCCTCTCTGGAAACACCATATATTTT.

The chain carries TRBV4-2 and TRBJ2-5; possible D gene TRBD2, 6 bases. Germline assignment: CDR1 LGHNA and CDR2 YNFKEQ. Trimming took off 0 bases at V and 7 bases at J, with 9 bases between the two ends. The CDR3 has 13 amino acids. The CDR3 DNA follows: TGTGCCAGCAGCCAAGAGATGGGGGGGACCCAGTACTTC. This codes for CASSQEMGGTQYF.

V usage is TRBV5-1 and J usage is TRBJ2-7; 16 nucleotides align to TRBD2. Per the germline V gene, CDR1 is SGHRS and CDR2 is YFSETQ. The CDR3 has 16 residues. Trimming cost V 4 bases and J 6 bases; bases outside gene matches: 7. The CDR3 coding sequence is TGCGCCAGCAGCACCGGGACTAGCGGGAGGGCCCCCGAGCAGTACTTC. This gives the protein CASSTGTSGRAPEQYF.

V and J are TRBV7-9 and TRBJ2-1; no clear D gene. Germline CDR1 and CDR2: SEHNR and FQNEAQ (reference sequence). This CDR3 has 14 amino acids. The V end lost 4 bases, the J end lost 2 bases, and 9 bases lay between the germline ends. The CDR3 is CASSSSFTYNEQFF. CDR3 DNA: TGTGCCAGCAGCTCATCATTCACCTACAATGAGCAGTTCTTC.

The chain links TRBV28 to TRBJ2-7; 8 bases are a match to TRBD2. J was trimmed by 0 bases and V by 9 bases; bases with no gene match: 1. CDR3 length: 12 amino acids. Per germline, CDR1 MDHEN and CDR2 SYDVKM. The CDR3 bases are TGTGCCAGTAGCGGGGCCTCCTACGAGCAGTACTTC. Its protein product is CASSGASYEQYF.

The table lists this clone with a count of one. The chain carries TRBV29-1 and TRBJ1-2; TRBD1 matches 9 bases. This CDR3 comprises 20 residues. Germline lookup yields CDR1 SQVTM and CDR2 ANQGSEA. CDR3 sequence: CTPGRTGVRVPPPVGYGYTF. The CDR3 DNA follows: TGCACCCCGGGGAGGACAGGGGTACGGGTCCCCCCCCCGGTCGGCTATGGCTACACCTTC.

The rearrangement links TRBV5-5 to TRBJ1-5, with D maybe TRBD1 (6 bases). V was pared by 3 bases and J by 9 bases, with 19 bases between. Germline CDR1 and CDR2: SGHKS and YYEKEE (reference sequence). The CDR3 loop spans 15 amino acids. The CDR3 DNA is TGTGCCAGCAGCTCTGGGAGACTTGGGGGCGCGCCCCAGCATTTT. It specifies CASSSGRLGGAPQHF.

In regard to this clone: The identical CDR3 is also encoded by other nucleotide sequences in the sample. The genes are TRBV27 and TRBJ2-1; D is possibly TRBD2 (6 bases). Per germline, CDR1 MNHEY and CDR2 SMNVEV (reference sequence). The CDR3 covers 12 residues. V was pared by 3 bases and J by 6 bases, with 6 bases between. The CDR3 loop reads CASSLGGNEQFF. The CDR3 coding sequence is TGTGCCAGCAGTTTGGGGGGCAATGAGCAGTTCTTC.

The chain carries TRBV10-3 and TRBJ2-5; D might be TRBD1 (5 bases). The DNA end is a closer match to TRBJ2-7, so the J assignment may be wrong. CDR1 ENHRY and CDR2 SYGVKD come from the germline V gene. The CDR3 loop spans 13 amino acids. The CDR3: CAISVLGQGEQYF. The CDR3 coding sequence is TGTGCCATCAGTGTGTTGGGTCAGGGCGAGCAGTACTTC.

This clone showed up just a few times. This chain connects TRBV5-6 to TRBJ1-2; 8 nucleotides agree with TRBD1. The CDR3 totals 14 residues. V gave up 3 bases and J gave up 4 bases; unmatched junction bases: 5. Per the germline V gene, CDR1 is SGHDT and CDR2 is YYEEEE. CDR3 loop: CASSWGQVTYGYTF. CDR3 nucleotide sequence: TGTGCCAGCAGCTGGGGACAGGTGACCTATGGCTACACCTTC.

This sequence joins TRBV9 and TRBJ2-1; TRBD2 might be the D (6 bases). The V end lost 3 bases, the J end lost 3 bases, and 10 bases lay between the germline ends. The CDR3 totals 14 residues. Germline assignment: CDR1 SGDLS and CDR2 YYNGEE. CDR3 region: CASSATTSYNEQFF. For the CDR3, the DNA is TGTGCCAGCAGCGCGACGACTAGCTACAATGAGCAGTTCTTC.

The J gene is TRBJ1-4, the V gene TRBV27; tentative D call: TRBD1 (6 bases). The germline V and J ends were trimmed by 6 bases and 6 bases, with 14 bases remaining between them. The V gene's germline CDR1 is MNHEY and CDR2 SMNVEV (reference sequence). This CDR3 has 14 amino acids. CDR3 bases: TGTGCCAGCAGACCCACAGGGTGGTATGAAAAACTGTTTTTT. As protein: CASRPTGWYEKLFF.

This rearrangement joins TRBV5-1 to TRBJ1-1, with D unclear. The CDR3 runs to 14 residues. The V gene lost 4 bases and the J gene lost 3 bases, with 13 bases spanning the gap. Germline-derived CDR1 and CDR2 are SGHRS and YFSETQ. The CDR3 DNA is TGCGCCAGCAGCCGAGGATACGAGGACACTGAAGCTTTCTTT. Protein: CASSRGYEDTEAFF. Looking up the rest from reference TRBV5-1 and TRBJ1-1 gives the full variable domain: KAGVTQTPRYLIKTRGQQVTLSCSPISGHRSVSWYQQTPGQGLQFLFEYFSETQRNKGNFPGRFSGRQFSNSRSEMNVSTLELGDSALYLCASSRGYEDTEAFFGQGTRLTVV.

The J gene is TRBJ2-1, the V gene TRBV11-2; 16 bases are a match to TRBD2. Trimming cost V 1 base and J 15 bases; bases outside gene matches: 6. Per germline, CDR1 SGHAT and CDR2 FQNNGV. The CDR3 runs to 15 residues. CDR3 loop: CASSLGGLAGGWAFF. DNA of the CDR3: TGTGCCAGCAGCTTAGGGGGACTAGCGGGAGGGTGGGCGTTCTTC.

The genes are TRBV7-2 and TRBJ2-6, with TRBD1 matching 9 bases. This CDR3 has 18 amino acids. Trimming cost V 5 bases and J 0 bases; bases outside gene matches: 8. CDR1 and CDR2 from the germline V gene are SGHTA and FQGNSA. CDR3 sequence (DNA): TGTGCCAGCAGCCCACCGGGACAGGGCCTCTCTGGGGCCAACGTCCTGACTTTC. This sequence encodes CASSPPGQGLSGANVLTF.

The genes are TRBV2 and TRBJ2-2; 7 bases line up with TRBD1. Per germline, CDR1 SNHLY and CDR2 FYNNEI. V dropped 7 bases and J dropped 1; count of bases not matched to a gene: 6. CDR3 length equals 15 residues. The CDR3 DNA is TGTGCCAGCAAGGGGGCCAGCGAGAACACCGGGGAGCTGTTTTTT. Amino acids: CASKGASENTGELFF.

V and J are TRBV7-3 and TRBJ2-2, with 10 nucleotides matching TRBD2. From germline, CDR1 is SGHTA and CDR2 FQGTGA. V was clipped by 2 bases and J by 7 bases; unmatched bases: 7. This CDR3 has 16 amino acids. The CDR3 region has the DNA TGTGCCAGCAGCTTAGATAGCGGGGGGAACTACGGGGAGCTGTTTTTT. It specifies CASSLDSGGNYGELFF.

This rearrangement joins TRBV28 to TRBJ2-2, with a possible D match to TRBD2 (7 bases). CDR1 is MDHEN, CDR2 SYDVKM, per germline. Trimming took off 3 bases at V and 4 bases at J, with 18 bases between the two ends. The CDR3 is made up of 17 amino acids. The CDR3 reads CASSFVGGTKFTGELFF. CDR3 nucleotide sequence: TGTGCCAGCAGTTTTGTAGGGGGGACTAAGTTCACCGGGGAGCTGTTTTTT.

V gene TRBV6-5 combines with J gene TRBJ1-2; D not certain. This CDR3 spans 14 amino acids. Germline-derived CDR1 and CDR2 are MNHEY and SVGAGI. V lost 5 bases to trimming and J lost 6 bases, with 16 bases between them. The CDR3 is CASSPLGGFDGYTF. The CDR3 DNA reads TGTGCCAGCAGTCCCCTGGGAGGGTTTGATGGCTACACCTTC.

The chain combines TRBV7-6 with TRBJ2-5; 13 bases are a match to TRBD2. The end of the DNA fits TRBJ2-7 better, so the J call may be wrong. The CDR3 covers 15 residues. CDR1 is SGHVS, CDR2 FNYEAQ, per germline. The DNA of the CDR3 is TGTGCCAGCAGCCCGGGGACTAGCGGGACCTACGAGCAGTACTTC. This gives the protein CASSPGTSGTYEQYF.

This chain joins TRBV4-2 and TRBJ2-2; TRBD2 aligns across 11 bases. Losses at the gene ends were 4 bases for V and 4 bases for J; bases not matched to a gene: 5. This CDR3 has 16 amino acids. Germline CDR1 is LGHNA and CDR2 is YNFKEQ. CDR3 in amino acids: CASSRTSGSTTGELFF. The DNA of the CDR3 is TGTGCCAGCAGCCGCACTAGCGGGAGTACCACCGGGGAGCTGTTTTTT.

This clone was recorded only once. The chain has TRBV6-6 and TRBJ2-1; 8 positions agree with TRBD1. Per the germline V gene, CDR1 is MNHNY and CDR2 is SVGAGI (reference sequence). This CDR3 comprises 15 residues. Unmatched junction bases numbered 4, after V lost 4 bases and J lost 2 bases. The CDR3 nucleotides are TGTGCCAGCAGTTTGCCGACAGGGGCCTACAATGAGCAGTTCTTC. It translates to CASSLPTGAYNEQFF.

The gene calls are TRBV15 and TRBJ1-4, with no clear D. Germline CDR1 is LNHNV and CDR2 is YYDKDF (reference sequence). The CDR3 totals 14 residues. V gave up 3 bases and J gave up 8 bases, with 13 bases separating them. CDR3 residues: CATSRGSPVEKLFF. CDR3 sequence (DNA): TGTGCCACCAGCAGGGGGAGTCCGGTCGAAAAACTGTTTTTT.

The chain recombines TRBV2 with TRBJ1-5; 10 positions match TRBD1. Germline CDR1 SNHLY, CDR2 FYNNEI. Trimming at V came to 1 base and at J to 3 bases, leaving 3 bases not matched to a gene. The CDR3 covers 16 residues. The CDR3 nucleotides read TGTGCCAGCAGTGAAGTTGGGACAGGGGCCAATCAGCCCCAGCATTTT. Translating it yields CASSEVGTGANQPQHF.

This chain joins TRBV7-9 and TRBJ1-2, with TRBD1 matching over 8 bases. The CDR3 sequence is 14 residues long. Germline CDR1 is SEHNR and CDR2 is FQNEAQ (reference sequence). The J segment lost 6 bases and the V segment lost 5 bases, leaving 8 bases of the junction unmatched. The CDR3, as DNA: TGTGCCAGCAGCCTCGGACAGGGCCACCATGGCTACACCTTC. Its protein product is CASSLGQGHHGYTF.

The J gene is TRBJ1-1, the V gene TRBV6-5; the D gene is possibly TRBD1 (6 bases). The CDR3 contains 13 residues. CDR1 and CDR2 from the germline V gene are MNHEY and SVGAGI. Trimming took 6 bases from V and 4 from J, leaving 12 bases between them. CDR3 sequence: CASRLGTTTEAFF. DNA of the CDR3: TGTGCCAGCAGACTCGGGACAACCACTGAAGCTTTCTTT.

The V gene is TRBV29-1, the J gene TRBJ1-1; D unresolved. The length of the CDR3 is 10 residues. Trimming removed 4 bases from V and 6 bases from J, with 6 bases in between. Germline CDR1 SQVTM, CDR2 ANQGSEA. The CDR3 region is CSVGLAEAFF. Here the CDR3 DNA reads TGCAGCGTTGGGCTGGCTGAAGCTTTCTTT.

The table lists this clone with a count of one. V is TRBV9 and J is TRBJ2-1, with 14 positions matching TRBD2. Germline CDR1 is SGDLS and CDR2 is YYNGEE. Germline trimming cut 3 bases from V and 1 base from J; bases unmatched to any gene: 9. The CDR3 is 19 amino acids. CDR3 bases: TGTGCCAGCAGCGGCACCGGGACTAGCGGGAGTGTATCCTACAATGAGCAGTTCTTC. This translates into CASSGTGTSGSVSYNEQFF.

The chain employs TRBV10-3 and TRBJ2-1; 14 bases match TRBD2. The CDR3 extends over 13 amino acids. CDR1 ENHRY and CDR2 SYGVKD come from the germline V gene. V lost 10 bases, J lost 6 bases, and 2 bases stayed unmatched. The CDR3 DNA is TGTGCCACTGGGACTAGCGGGAGCAATGAGCAGTTCTTC. This codes for CATGTSGSNEQFF.

The chain carries TRBV6-5 and TRBJ1-2; unclear D gene. V gave up 0 bases and J gave up 6 bases, with 14 bases separating them. CDR1 is MNHEY and CDR2 is SVGAGI in the germline V gene. This CDR3 comprises 15 residues. CDR3 coding DNA: TGTGCCAGCAGTTACTCGATGGACGGGGTAAATGGCTACACCTTC. It specifies CASSYSMDGVNGYTF.